Listed here is a single TCR beta chain. These data are taken from a study of blood T cell repertoires in COVID-19. Per the original data handling: Quantification of nucleated cells was approximated via reference gene primer amplification. Produced via immunoSEQ multiplex PCR; TCRdb's table is partial and in-frame only. From that table come the V and J calls and clone size; the DNA was used to work out D and trimming. The data hold roughly 60,000 clones, with roughly 84% observed a single time. V lost 6 bases and J lost 0, with 8 bases in between. Germline V gene lookup returns CDR1 SGHVS and CDR2 FNYEAQ. There are 14 residues in the CDR3.

The origin of this receptor is a woman aged 60-75 years with acute or convalescent COVID-19. The chain recombines TRBV7-6 with TRBJ2-2, with D possibly matching TRBD1 (5 bases). The material sequenced was peripheral blood. For the CDR3, the DNA is TGTGCCAGCAGGGGGCTAGCGAACACCGGGGAGCTGTTTTTT. It encodes CASRGLANTGELFF.